A single TCR beta chain is shown here with its context. Its antigen is unknown. These gene names are mouse names. The data belong to a study of tissue T cells after allogeneic stem cell transplantation. General study points: Which tissue TCRs were alloreactive or antigen-specific was not determined. Some clones might be persisting host cells. The patient cohort was small and clinically heterogeneous, with limited sampling depth.

Generated by immunoSEQ multiplex PCR, the TCRdb table keeps only in-frame clones and is missing some. The sample lists about 48,000 clones; around 67% were seen once. The sample was sorted cells pooled from one or two spleens. This receptor was taken from a pool of C57BL/6 mice in good health.

The CDR3 bases that were read are TGTGCCAGCAGTGATGACAGTAACCAAGACACCCAGTAC. Amino acid sequence: CASSDDSNQDTQY. The complete CDR3 reads CASSDDSNQDTQYF. This chain connects TRBV13-1 to TRBJ2-5; D unclear. The CDR3 goes on 1 residue after the read ends, and that part is filled in from the germline J gene. The CDR3 length is 14 residues. Germline V lookup: CDR1 NSHNY, CDR2 SYGAGN. Trimming removed 0 bases at V and 0 bases at J, with 5 bases between.